The 21 T cell receptor beta chains given below trace back to one sample, sequenced in a study of naive and memory T cell subsets. Both TRBC1 and TRBC2 were covered by a beta constant-region primer of two equimolar oligonucleotides. MiXCR, run by TCRdb on the UMI-ligation and nested PCR reads, gives a single entry per CDR3 protein. The data show 84,000 or so distinct CDR3 sequences, with 7% seen just once and 1.6% held by the top ten. The sample consisted of central memory CD4+ T cells from blood. The receptors derive from a human donor in good health.

V is TRBV7-3 and J is TRBJ1-5; D unclear. V lost 1 base to trimming and J lost 7 bases, with 8 bases between them. The length of the CDR3 is 13 residues. Per the germline V gene, CDR1 is SGHTA and CDR2 is FQGTGA. This CDR3 reads CASSLSPEQPQHF. DNA of the CDR3: TGTGCCAGCAGCTTAAGTCCCGAACAGCCCCAGCATTTT.

The sample holds a few counts of this clonotype. This chain uses TRBV9 with TRBJ2-1; TRBD2 agrees at 14 bases. Per the germline V gene, CDR1 is SGDLS and CDR2 is YYNGEE. This CDR3 is 20 amino acids long. V gave up 4 bases and J gave up 0 bases; unmatched junction bases: 12. DNA for the CDR3: TGTGCCAGCAGCCCAAGAGGGACTAGCGGGAGTTCAAGCTCCTACAATGAGCAGTTCTTC. This encodes CASSPRGTSGSSSSYNEQFF.

This clonotype has at least ten counts. V and J are TRBV20-1 and TRBJ2-3; either TRBD1 or TRBD2 may supply D (5 bases each). Trimming took 6 bases from V and 4 from J, leaving 14 bases between them. CDR1 is DFQATT, CDR2 SNEGSKA, per germline (reference sequence). This CDR3 is built from 13 residues. The CDR3 is CSAGAADPDTQYF. The CDR3 nucleotides are TGCAGTGCCGGGGCGGCCGACCCAGATACGCAGTATTTT.

DNA of the CDR3: TGTGCCAGCATCCGGGACCGAGGCACCGGGGAGCTGTTTTTT. Protein: CASIRDRGTGELFF. The genes are TRBV19 and TRBJ2-2; D tentatively fits TRBD1 or TRBD2 (5 bases each). The CDR3 loop spans 14 amino acids. Trimming left V 9 bases short and J 4 bases short, with 15 bases between. The germline CDR1 and CDR2 sequences are LNHDA and SQIVND (reference sequence).

This clonotype was seen at least ten times. The V gene is TRBV3-1, the J gene TRBJ2-1, with TRBD2 matching 12 bases. Germline lookup yields CDR1 LGHDT and CDR2 YNNKEL (reference sequence). CDR3 length: 15 residues. Trimming removed 5 bases from V and 10 bases from J; junction bases left unmatched: 9. CDR3 loop: CASSTTSGRSGEQFF. DNA for the CDR3: TGTGCCAGCAGCACCACTAGCGGGAGGAGTGGAGAGCAGTTCTTC.

In this sample, this clonotype turned up many times. The chain is built from TRBV4-3 and TRBJ1-3; D gene unclear. V was trimmed by 6 bases and J by 0 bases, leaving 6 bases between them. Germline assignment: CDR1 LGHNA and CDR2 YSLEER. This CDR3 has 13 amino acids. CDR3 nucleotides: TGCGCCAGCAGGGCTGGCTCTGGAAACACCATATATTTT. Translation: CASRAGSGNTIYF.

The chain has TRBV7-3 and TRBJ2-3; 8 positions agree with TRBD2. The V and J ends lost 2 bases and 6 bases, in that order; junction bases with no gene match: 4. Germline V gene lookup returns CDR1 SGHTA and CDR2 FQGTGA. CDR3 length: 14 residues. CDR3 loop: CASSLRSGKDTQYF. CDR3 coding DNA: TGTGCCAGCAGCTTACGTAGCGGGAAGGATACGCAGTATTTT. Using reference TRBV7-3 and TRBJ2-3 for the parts outside the CDR3, the full variable domain is GAGVSQTPSNKVTEKGKYVELRCDPISGHTALYWYRQSLGQGPEFLIYFQGTGAADDSGLPNDRFFAVRPEGSVSTLKIQRTERGDSAVYLCASSLRSGKDTQYFGPGTRLTVL.

This clonotype has a count of ten or more. This chain links TRBV7-2 with TRBJ1-5, with D possibly TRBD1 on 5 matching bases. Trimming removed 1 base from V and 4 bases from J, with 11 bases in between. The CDR3 consists of 15 residues. Per the germline V gene, CDR1 is SGHTA and CDR2 is FQGNSA. The CDR3 bases are TGTGCCAGCAGCTTAGAGGTCAGACAGAATCAGCCCCAGCATTTT. Its translation: CASSLEVRQNQPQHF.

This clonotype was counted many times. This chain uses TRBV30 with TRBJ2-3, with D uncertain. CDR1 is GTSNPN, CDR2 SVGIG, per germline (reference sequence). The ends were cut back, 4 bases at V and 8 bases at J, with 10 bases in the middle. The CDR3 is 11 residues long. The CDR3 is CAWTPSGTQYF. The CDR3 nucleotides are TGTGCCTGGACCCCCTCCGGTACGCAGTATTTT.

Comment on this clonotype: A read error is likely, as this CDR3 ends without the conserved phenylalanine or tryptophan. The CDR3 DNA reads as TGTGCCTGGAGTCCTTCGAGCTACGAGCAGTACTCC. This translates into CAWSPSSYEQYS. The chain links TRBV30 to TRBJ2-7; D not resolved. Deletions cut 2 bases from V and 3 bases from J, with 8 bases between. CDR3 length: 12 amino acids. Germline V lookup: CDR1 GTSNPN, CDR2 SVGIG (reference sequence).

This clonotype was found many times. The rearrangement uses TRBV28 and TRBJ1-1; TRBD1 is a possible D gene (6 bases). Germline CDR1 reads MDHEN; CDR2 reads SYDVKM. Trimming removed 5 bases from V and 5 bases from J, with 12 bases in between. This CDR3 is built from 13 residues. CDR3 in DNA: TGTGCCAGCAGTCAGGGGATCCCAACTGAAGCTTTCTTT. Translated, it gives CASSQGIPTEAFF.

This clonotype was observed many times. The chain carries TRBV6-5 and TRBJ2-5; TRBD1 agrees at 8 bases. J gave up 2 bases and V 2 bases, and 1 base lay outside the gene matches. The CDR3 runs 14 residues. CDR1 is MNHEY and CDR2 is SVGAGI in the germline V gene. DNA for the CDR3: TGTGCCAGCAGTTACGGGACAGGACAAGAGACCCAGTACTTC. Protein product: CASSYGTGQETQYF.

Ten or more counts support this clonotype. The chain joins TRBV28 to TRBJ1-5, with D possibly matching TRBD1 (5 bases). The V and J ends lost 7 bases and 3 bases respectively, with 10 bases between them. CDR1 MDHEN and CDR2 SYDVKM come from the germline V gene. This CDR3 comprises 13 residues. The DNA of the CDR3 is TGTGCCAGCACCGGGACGGCCAATCAGCCCCAGCATTTT. Residues: CASTGTANQPQHF.

This clonotype was detected many times. This rearrangement joins TRBV15 to TRBJ1-1; no definite D call. CDR1 and CDR2 from the germline V gene are LNHNV and YYDKDF (reference sequence). V was clipped by 1 base and J by 0 bases, with 3 bases between them. The CDR3 spans 13 residues. CDR3 region: CATSRVLNTEAFF. The DNA of the CDR3 is TGTGCCACCAGCAGAGTTTTGAACACTGAAGCTTTCTTT.

The table lists this clonotype with a few counts. The chain's CDR3 is CASSPLGGGNEQFF. The CDR3, as DNA: TGTGCCAGCAGCCCCCTCGGTGGAGGCAATGAGCAGTTCTTC. The chain joins TRBV4-2 to TRBJ2-1, with TRBD2 as a possible D gene (5 bases). Germline V CDR1 and CDR2: LGHNA, YNFKEQ. V was cut by 4 bases and J by 6 bases, with 13 bases left in between. CDR3 length: 14 amino acids.

This clonotype was counted ten times or more. The chain combines TRBV7-2 with TRBJ2-7, with a weak D call TRBD2 (6 bases). This CDR3 is built from 14 residues. The V end lost 0 bases, the J end lost 4 bases, and 10 bases lay between the germline ends. Germline values: CDR1 SGHTA, CDR2 FQGNSA. Here the CDR3 reads CASSLAGGPYEQYF. In DNA, the CDR3 is TGTGCCAGCAGCTTAGCGGGAGGACCGTACGAGCAGTACTTC.

This clonotype has ten or more counts. This sequence joins TRBV20-1 and TRBJ2-7; TRBD2 matches 10 bases. CDR3 size: 11 residues. Trimming removed 7 bases from V and 3 bases from J; junction bases left unmatched: 0. Germline lookup yields CDR1 DFQATT and CDR2 SNEGSKA (reference sequence). CDR3 in DNA: TGCAGTGTAGCGGGAGGCTACGAGCAGTACTTC. The encoded protein is CSVAGGYEQYF.

J is TRBJ1-2 and V is TRBV4-3, with 10 nucleotides matching TRBD1. The CDR3 loop spans 16 amino acids. The germline gives CDR1 LGHNA, CDR2 YSLEER. V gave up 4 bases and J gave up 2 bases; unmatched junction bases: 7. For the CDR3, the DNA is TGCGCCAGCAGCCGCACACCGGGACAGGGGAACTATGGCTACACCTTC. This sequence encodes CASSRTPGQGNYGYTF.

The chain has TRBV7-2 and TRBJ2-7; the D is unclear. Looked up from germline, CDR1 is SGHTA and CDR2 is FQGNSA. Trimming cost V 4 bases and J 3 bases, with 10 bases left between them. This CDR3 has 13 residues. CDR3 sequence (DNA): TGTGCCAGCAGCTCAGAGAATGGCTACGAGCAGTACTTC. This sequence encodes CASSSENGYEQYF.

In its sample, this clonotype was seen a few times. The chain uses TRBV6-2 or TRBV6-3 and TRBJ2-5; no firm D call. V lost 2 bases to trimming and J lost 0 bases, with 4 bases between them. Germline CDR1 reads MNHEY; CDR2 reads SVGEGT. CDR3 length equals 13 residues. CDR3 in amino acids: CASSYIYQETQYF. The CDR3 bases are TGTGCCAGCAGTTACATTTACCAAGAGACCCAGTACTTC.

The sample holds many counts of this clonotype. The chain carries TRBV10-3 and TRBJ1-2; TRBD1 might be the D (6 bases). The germline V gene encodes CDR1 ENHRY and CDR2 SYGVKD. Trimming took 6 bases from V and 2 from J, leaving 13 bases between them. The CDR3 has 14 residues. The CDR3 spells CAISPGTTNYGYTF. The CDR3 DNA reads TGTGCCATCAGCCCCGGGACAACAAACTATGGCTACACCTTC.